The entry that follows covers one T cell receptor (beta chain) sequence. What it binds is not known. These data belong to a study of cytomegalovirus exposure and HLA in healthy donors. Notes on the study in general: With later analysis, a missense DCLRE1C variant became linked to TCR beta V- and J-gene trimming.

PCR primers comprised 60 Vbeta and 13 Jbeta primers. Data came from immunoSEQ multiplex PCR; TCRdb stores just in-frame clones and leaves some out. In total, the table holds about 84,000 clones. This clonotype originated in a man aged 45 to 65 in good health and CMV-seronegative. Sequenced material: PBMCs.

The CDR3 spells CASSSTSGYDEQYF. DNA of the CDR3: TGCGCCAGCAGCTCGACTTCAGGGTACGACGAGCAGTACTTC. The rearrangement links TRBV5-1 to TRBJ2-7; weak D call: TRBD1 (5 bases). CDR1 is SGHRS and CDR2 is YFSETQ in the germline V gene. Trimming pared 3 bases from V and 5 bases from J, leaving 15 bases between. The CDR3 contains 14 residues.